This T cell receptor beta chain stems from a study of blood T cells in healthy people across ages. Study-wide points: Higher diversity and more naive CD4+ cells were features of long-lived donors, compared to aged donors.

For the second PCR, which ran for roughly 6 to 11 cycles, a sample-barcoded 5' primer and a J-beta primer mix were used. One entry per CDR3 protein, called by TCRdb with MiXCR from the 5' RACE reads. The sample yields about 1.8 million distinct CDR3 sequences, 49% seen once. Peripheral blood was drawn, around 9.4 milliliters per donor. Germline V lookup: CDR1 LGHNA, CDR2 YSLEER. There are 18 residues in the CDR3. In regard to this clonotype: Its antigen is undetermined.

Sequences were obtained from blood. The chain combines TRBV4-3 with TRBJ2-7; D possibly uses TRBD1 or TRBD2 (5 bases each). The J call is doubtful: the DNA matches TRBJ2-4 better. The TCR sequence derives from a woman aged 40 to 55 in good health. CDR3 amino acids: CASSQDWGRVAGKNIQYF. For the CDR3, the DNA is TGCGCCAGCAGCCAAGATTGGGGCAGGGTGGCGGGCAAAAACATTCAGTACTTC.